Below are 17 T cell receptor beta chains sequenced from a single sample in a study of T-cell memory formation after mild COVID-19. Using its own MiXCR run on the 5' RACE reads, TCRdb lists one record per CDR3 protein. The profile shows over 70,000 distinct CDR3 sequences, 10% to 15% of them singletons. Sequenced input: PBMCs or a T cell subset sorted from them (not recorded which). The receptors come from an adult woman who had mild COVID-19 (a few samples of this study predate the infection). Cell type and time point are not known.

This clonotype was counted between two and nine times. The chain is built from TRBV21-1 and TRBJ2-1; TRBD2, the table's D call, was not compared with the DNA. TRBV21-1 is annotated as a pseudogene. This CDR3 is built from 20 residues. Here the CDR3 DNA reads TGTGCCAGCAGCAAAGGAGGGGGGGTAACCGGGACTAGCTGCCACAATGAGCAGTTCTTC. It encodes CASSKGGGVTGTSCHNEQFF.

This clonotype was observed many times. V usage is TRBV14 and J usage is TRBJ2-7; D remains unclear. Germline V gene data show CDR1 as SGHDN and CDR2 as FVKESK. The CDR3 is 12 amino acids. The V end was cut by 2 bases, the J end by 0 bases, with 2 bases between. The CDR3 reads CASSQISYEQYF. The CDR3 DNA is TGTGCCAGCAGCCAAATCTCCTACGAGCAGTACTTC.

The chain recombines TRBV24-1 with TRBJ2-4; tentatively, D is TRBD1 (6 bases). Germline values: CDR1 KGHDR, CDR2 SFDVKD. Trimming stripped 6 bases from V and 8 bases from J, with 19 bases between. This CDR3 region has 15 residues. The CDR3 nucleotides read TGTGCCACCAGTCCAGGGACACTAGGAATTGACATTCAGTACTTC. Residues: CATSPGTLGIDIQYF.

In its sample, this clonotype was seen a few times. V usage is TRBV5-6 and J usage is TRBJ2-3; TRBD2 matches 7 bases. Losses at the gene ends were 4 bases for V and 5 bases for J; bases not matched to a gene: 7. CDR1 and CDR2 from the germline V gene are SGHDT and YYEEEE. The CDR3 has 14 residues. The CDR3 region has the DNA TGTGCCAGCAGCGACGCGGGGGAGGGAGATACGCAGTATTTT. This translates into CASSDAGEGDTQYF.

About this clonotype itself: A read error may produce the germline difference seen at one junction end. V gene TRBV9 combines with J gene TRBJ2-7; 9 bases match TRBD1. The CDR3 extends over 15 amino acids. Germline CDR1 reads SGDLS; CDR2 reads YYNGEE. In DNA, the CDR3 is TGTGCCAGCAGCGTAGCGGGACAGGGAACCTACGAGCAGTGCTTC. Protein product: CASSVAGQGTYEQCF.

In this sample, this clonotype turned up a few times. The chain recombines TRBV2 with TRBJ2-1; TRBD2 matches 10 bases. The CDR3 covers 16 residues. After removal of 5 bases from V and 0 bases from J, the junction contained 4 bases not matched to a gene. Germline values: CDR1 SNHLY, CDR2 FYNNEI. The CDR3, as DNA: TGTGCCAGCAGTTTATGGACTAGCGGCTCCTACAATGAGCAGTTCTTC. Its protein product is CASSLWTSGSYNEQFF.

The chain uses TRBV11-2 and TRBJ2-2; D is unresolved. CDR3 length: 11 amino acids. Between the trimmed V and J ends, which lost 8 bases and 8 bases, there was a span of 9 bases. Per the germline V gene, CDR1 is SGHAT and CDR2 is FQNNGV. The CDR3, as DNA: TGTGCCAGCTTTTGGGCGGGGGAGCTGTTTTTT. Amino acid sequence: CASFWAGELFF.

The chain joins TRBV7-6 to TRBJ1-1; D gene ambiguous. Trimming pared 0 bases from V and 4 bases from J, leaving 12 bases between. The CDR3 has 15 amino acids. Germline CDR1 is SGHVS and CDR2 is FNYEAQ. The CDR3 bases are TGTGCCAGCAGCTTAGCTATAAGTGGAGTCACTGAAGCTTTCTTT. Residues: CASSLAISGVTEAFF. Full variable domain (outside the CDR3, taken from reference TRBV7-6 and TRBJ1-1): GAGVSQSPRYKVTKRGQDVALRCDPISGHVSLYWYRQALGQGPEFLTYFNYEAQQDKSGLPNDRFSAERPEGSISTLTIQRTEQRDSAMYRCASSLAISGVTEAFFGQGTRLTVV.

The chain's CDR3 is CAWSTVTYDGYTF. The CDR3 DNA is TGTGCCTGGAGTACAGTGACCTATGATGGCTACACCTTC. The V and J genes are TRBV30 and TRBJ1-2; no firm D call. The CDR3 contains 13 residues. Germline V CDR1 and CDR2: GTSNPN, SVGIG (reference sequence). The V end lost 2 bases, the J end lost 6 bases, and 13 bases lay between the germline ends.

This clonotype came up a few times. The V gene is TRBV6-4, the J gene TRBJ1-2; no clear D. Trimming took off 0 bases at V and 5 bases at J, with 10 bases between the two ends. The CDR3 totals 14 residues. Germline CDR1 MRHNA, CDR2 SNTAGT. The CDR3 here is CASSDSEEGYGYTF. CDR3 in DNA: TGTGCCAGCAGTGACTCAGAGGAAGGGTATGGCTACACCTTC.

This clonotype has a handful of counts. The V gene is TRBV7-9, the J gene TRBJ2-5; D not resolved. Trimming stripped 5 bases from V and 4 bases from J, with 8 bases between. The CDR3 covers 12 residues. Germline lookup yields CDR1 SEHNR and CDR2 FQNEAQ (reference sequence). The CDR3 protein is CASSLLRETQYF. As DNA, the CDR3 is TGTGCCAGCAGCCTCTTACGAGAGACCCAGTACTTC.

V usage is TRBV10-3 and J usage is TRBJ2-3; D might be TRBD1 (6 bases). Germline lookup yields CDR1 ENHRY and CDR2 SYGVKD. Trimming cost V 0 bases and J 6 bases, with 16 bases left between them. The CDR3 contains 16 residues. CDR3 nucleotides: TGTGCCATCAGTGAGTCCTCTTTTGGGGGCTCGGATACGCAGTATTTT. This sequence encodes CAISESSFGGSDTQYF.

This clonotype has a handful of counts. The chain joins TRBV7-2 to TRBJ2-7; TRBD2 aligns across 9 bases. The CDR3 has 15 residues. The germline CDR1 and CDR2 sequences are SGHTA and FQGNSA. V lost 6 bases to trimming and J lost 0 bases; unmatched junction nucleotides: 6. CDR3 residues: CASRPLAGLSYEQYF. Written as DNA, the CDR3 is TGTGCCAGCAGGCCACTAGCGGGCCTCTCCTACGAGCAGTACTTC.

This clonotype has more than one count but fewer than ten. The V gene is TRBV5-1, the J gene TRBJ1-2; tentative D call: TRBD1 (6 bases). The CDR3 is made up of 14 amino acids. CDR1 is SGHRS, CDR2 YFSETQ, per germline. The ends were cut back, 3 bases at V and 4 bases at J, with 13 bases in the middle. As DNA, the CDR3 is TGCGCCAGCAGCTCTGGACAGAGGGGCTATGGCTACACCTTC. It encodes CASSSGQRGYGYTF.

The CDR3 DNA reads as TGTGCCAGCAGCTTGGGGGGTCGGTACAATGAGCAGTTCTTC. This sequence encodes CASSLGGRYNEQFF. This chain connects TRBV5-6 to TRBJ2-1; D remains ambiguous. The CDR3 loop spans 14 amino acids. Per the germline V gene, CDR1 is SGHDT and CDR2 is YYEEEE. V lost 0 bases and J lost 4, with 8 bases in between.

The J gene is TRBJ2-7, the V gene TRBV20-1; the D is unclear. Trimming took off 3 bases at V and 3 bases at J, with 18 bases between the two ends. The CDR3 contains 15 residues. Germline V lookup: CDR1 DFQATT, CDR2 SNEGSKA (reference sequence). CDR3 loop: CSASSLQKPLYEQYF. For the CDR3, the DNA is TGCAGTGCTAGTTCTTTACAGAAACCTCTCTACGAGCAGTACTTC.

Here the CDR3 reads CASSSMWGEDIQYF. CDR3 DNA sequence: TGTGCCAGCAGCTCAATGTGGGGCGAGGACATTCAGTACTTC. This chain links TRBV11-1 with TRBJ2-4; TRBD1 might be the D (5 bases). CDR3 length: 14 amino acids. Trimming cost V 4 bases and J 8 bases, with 15 bases left between them. Germline V gene data show CDR1 as SGHAT and CDR2 as FQDESV (reference sequence).